Presented here are 6 T cell receptor beta chains from one specimen sequenced in a study of Graves' ophthalmopathy and Graves' hyperthyroidism. The authors amplified TCR beta CDR3 regions, and they did so from RNA transcripts for repertoire sequencing. Second-round multiplex PCR came after a first-round RT-PCR that employed HTBI primers. TCRdb used MiXCR to reprocess the multiplex PCR reads, holding one entry per CDR3 protein. The sample carries 900,000 to 1,200,000 distinct CDR3 sequences, roughly 35% recorded once. Material for sequencing was peripheral blood or thyroid tissue (not recorded which). These receptors were collected from an adult man with Graves' hyperthyroidism.

The V and J genes are TRBV27 and TRBJ1-4; D might be TRBD1 (5 bases). Trimming removed 8 bases from V and 8 bases from J, with 9 bases in between. CDR1 MNHEY and CDR2 SMNVEV come from the germline V gene (reference sequence). This CDR3 is 11 amino acids long. The CDR3 is CASAEGEKLFF. The CDR3 bases are TGTGCCAGCGCGGAGGGGGAAAAACTGTTTTTT.

V and J are TRBV11-2 and TRBJ1-2, with 7 bases that match TRBD1. Germline values: CDR1 SGHAT, CDR2 FQNNGV. The CDR3 loop spans 14 amino acids. Trimming removed 4 bases from V and 4 bases from J; junction bases left unmatched: 6. The CDR3 loop reads CASSWPQGSYGYTF. DNA for the CDR3: TGTGCCAGCAGCTGGCCACAGGGGAGCTATGGCTACACCTTC. The whole variable domain, filled in from reference TRBV11-2 and TRBJ1-2, reads EAGVAQSPRYKIIEKRQSVAFWCNPISGHATLYWYQQILGQGPKLLIQFQNNGVVDDSQLPKDRFSAERLKGVDSTLKIQPAKLEDSAVYLCASSWPQGSYGYTFGSGTRLTVV.

This clonotype was seen many times. The genes are TRBV7-2 and TRBJ1-4; D is perhaps TRBD1 (5 bases). CDR1 SGHTA and CDR2 FQGNSA come from the germline V gene. The V gene lost 5 bases and the J gene lost 6 bases, with 16 bases spanning the gap. The CDR3 is 15 residues long. CDR3 in DNA: TGTGCCAGCAGCGGCAGGACAACTCAGTATGAAAAACTGTTTTTT. It is translated as CASSGRTTQYEKLFF.

This clonotype has at least ten counts. The chain joins TRBV7-6 to TRBJ2-6; no clear D. Trimming stripped 2 bases from V and 0 bases from J, with 17 bases between. The CDR3 has 19 residues. Germline CDR1 and CDR2: SGHVS and FNYEAQ. In DNA, the CDR3 is TGTGCCAGCAGCTTAAGTTCGTTGAGTTCGGCCTCTGGGGCCAACGTCCTGACTTTC. This gives the protein CASSLSSLSSASGANVLTF.

This clonotype was observed a handful of times. This chain joins TRBV18 and TRBJ2-7; no firm D call. V was cut by 4 bases and J by 7 bases, with 11 bases left in between. The CDR3 is 12 residues long. In germline, CDR1 is KGHSH, CDR2 LQKENI. CDR3 nucleotides: TGTGCCAGCTCACGCGGCCACACAGAGCAGTACTTC. The encoded protein is CASSRGHTEQYF.

The chain uses TRBV20-1 and TRBJ1-5; 9 nucleotides align to TRBD1. The germline V gene has CDR1 DFQATT and CDR2 SNEGSKA (reference sequence). Losses at the gene ends were 6 bases for V and 7 bases for J; bases not matched to a gene: 10. The CDR3 length is 14 residues. The CDR3 coding sequence is TGCAGTGCACAAGACAGGGGGGCCGGGCAGCCCCAGCATTTT. The encoded protein is CSAQDRGAGQPQHF.